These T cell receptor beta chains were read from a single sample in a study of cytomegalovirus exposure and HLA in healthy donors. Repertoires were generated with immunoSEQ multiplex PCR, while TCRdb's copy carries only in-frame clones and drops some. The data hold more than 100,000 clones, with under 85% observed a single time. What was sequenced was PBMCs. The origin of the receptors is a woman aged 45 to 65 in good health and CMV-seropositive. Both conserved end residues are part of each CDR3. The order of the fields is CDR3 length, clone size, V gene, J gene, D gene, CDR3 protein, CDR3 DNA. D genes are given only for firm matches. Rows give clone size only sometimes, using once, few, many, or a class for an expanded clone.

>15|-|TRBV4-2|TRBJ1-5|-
CASSQDGGDNQPQHF
TGTGCCAGCAGCCAGGATGGAGGGGATAATCAGCCCCAGCATTTT
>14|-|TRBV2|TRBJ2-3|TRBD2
CASSDGGEGDTQYF
TGTGCCAGCAGTGACGGGGGGGAGGGAGATACGCAGTATTTT
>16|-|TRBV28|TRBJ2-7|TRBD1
CASSGKGTGDSYEQYF
TGTGCCAGCAGTGGAAAAGGGACAGGGGATTCCTACGAGCAGTACTTC
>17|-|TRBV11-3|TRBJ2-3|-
CASSPEAPGDRTDTQYF
TGTGCCAGCAGCCCCGAAGCCCCAGGGGATCGTACAGATACGCAGTATTTT
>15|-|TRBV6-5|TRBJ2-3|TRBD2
CASSDSSGGTDTQYF
TGTGCCAGCAGTGACTCTAGCGGGGGCACAGATACGCAGTATTTT
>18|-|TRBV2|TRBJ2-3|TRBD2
CASSGGLAGPLSTDTQYF
TGTGCCAGCAGTGGGGGACTAGCGGGGCCCCTAAGCACAGATACGCAGTATTTT
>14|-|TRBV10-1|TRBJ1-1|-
CASSETSGLRKAFF
TGCGCCAGCAGTGAGACCTCGGGACTTCGAAAAGCTTTCTTT
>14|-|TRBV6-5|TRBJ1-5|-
CASSYGQDNQPQHF
TGTGCCAGCAGTTACGGGCAGGACAATCAGCCCCAGCATTTT
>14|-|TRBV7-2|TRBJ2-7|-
CASSRTRTGDEQYF
TGTGCCAGCAGCCGGACGAGGACGGGGGACGAGCAGTACTTC
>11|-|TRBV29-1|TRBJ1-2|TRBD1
CSVEQGAGYTF
TGCAGCGTCGAACAGGGGGCTGGCTACACCTTC
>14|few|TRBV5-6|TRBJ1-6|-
CASSLATGNSPLHF
TGTGCCAGCAGCTTGGCCACAGGGAATTCACCCCTCCACTTT
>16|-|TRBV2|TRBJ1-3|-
CASSVRGVGSGNTIYF
TGTGCCAGCAGTGTTCGGGGGGTCGGCTCTGGAAACACCATATATTTT
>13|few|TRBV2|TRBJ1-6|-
CATHGGVGSPLHF
TGTGCCACCCACGGAGGGGTTGGATCACCCCTCCACTTT
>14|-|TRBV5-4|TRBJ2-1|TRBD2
CASSSGGAVNEQFF
TGTGCCAGCAGCAGCGGGGGGGCGGTCAATGAGCAGTTCTTC
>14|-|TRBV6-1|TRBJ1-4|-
CASIGAQPNEKLFF
TGTGCCAGCATTGGGGCGCAGCCTAATGAAAAACTGTTTTTT
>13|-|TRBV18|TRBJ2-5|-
CASSSLVRETQYF
TGTGCCAGCTCATCCCTTGTGCGTGAGACCCAGTACTTC
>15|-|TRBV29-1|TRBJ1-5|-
CSVELGGNSDQPQHF
TGCAGCGTTGAATTGGGGGGTAACTCAGATCAGCCCCAGCATTTT
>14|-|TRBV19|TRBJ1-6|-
CASSIAPGDSPLHF
TGTGCCAGTAGTATAGCCCCAGGCGATTCACCCCTCCACTTT
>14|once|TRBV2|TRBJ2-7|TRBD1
CASTSTGGRYEQYF
TGTGCCAGCACCTCGACAGGGGGCCGGTACGAGCAGTACTTC
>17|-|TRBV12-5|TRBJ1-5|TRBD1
CASGLAGTGLGNQPQHF
TGTGCTAGTGGTTTGGCCGGGACAGGGTTGGGCAATCAGCCCCAGCATTTT
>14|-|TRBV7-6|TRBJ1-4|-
CASSHRRTGEKLFF
TGTGCCAGCAGCCACAGAAGAACGGGGGAAAAACTGTTTTTT
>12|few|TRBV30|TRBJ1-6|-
CAWATGNSPLHF
TGTGCCTGGGCCACAGGGAATTCACCCCTCCACTTT
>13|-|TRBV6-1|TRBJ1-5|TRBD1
CASSFGQGQPQHF
TGTGCCAGCAGCTTCGGACAGGGGCAGCCCCAGCATTTT